This passage covers 24 T cell receptor beta chains from one sample sequenced in a study of CD8 T cells in ankylosing spondylitis. The antigens for these receptors are not known. Findings of the study overall: Ankylosing spondylitis blood appeared to be characterized by a TCR beta motif of about eight highly homologous variants.

TCRdb called the 5' RACE reads again in MiXCR, with one record for every CDR3 protein. The table shows some 700,000 distinct CDR3 sequences, with around 20% occurring only once. Specimen: blood, either unsorted or a sorted T cell fraction (not recorded which). Source of these receptors: a male donor with ankylosing spondylitis.

This chain connects TRBV20-1 to TRBJ1-1; D call uncertain. Germline V gene sequence: CDR1 DFQATT, CDR2 SNEGSKA (reference sequence). The CDR3 covers 17 residues. The V and J ends lost 3 bases and 1 base respectively, with 21 bases between them. The CDR3 bases are TGCAGTGCTAGGGCGGGCCCGACGCACCTAGAGAACACTGAAGCTTTCTTT. Its translation: CSARAGPTHLENTEAFF.

This clonotype was detected only once. V gene TRBV20-1 combines with J gene TRBJ2-3, with 9 bases matching TRBD2. This CDR3 region has 14 residues. The germline CDR1 and CDR2 sequences are DFQATT and SNEGSKA (reference sequence). V lost 6 bases, J lost 2 bases, and 6 bases stayed unmatched. Written as DNA, the CDR3 is TGCAGTGCCCCCAGCGGGGGGAACACAGATACGCAGTATTTT. Protein sequence: CSAPSGGNTDTQYF.

The chain combines TRBV3-1 with TRBJ1-1; no definite D call. Germline V gene lookup returns CDR1 LGHDT and CDR2 YNNKEL (reference sequence). Trimming shortened V by 0 bases and J by 1 base, and 9 bases separated the two germline ends. This CDR3 comprises 15 residues. The CDR3 DNA reads as TGTGCCAGCAGCCAAGACGGGGTCCCGAACACTGAAGCTTTCTTT. Translation: CASSQDGVPNTEAFF. The full variable domain, in which reference TRBV3-1 and TRBJ1-1 provide the parts outside the CDR3, is DTAVSQTPKYLVTQMGNDKSIKCEQNLGHDTMYWYKQDSKKFLKIMFSYNNKELIINETVPNRFSPKSPDKAHLNLHINSLELGDSAVYFCASSQDGVPNTEAFFGQGTRLTVV.

The rearrangement uses TRBV9 and TRBJ1-1; 10 positions agree with TRBD1. CDR1 and CDR2 from the germline V gene are SGDLS and YYNGEE. The CDR3 loop spans 16 amino acids. The V and J ends lost 4 bases and 1 base, in that order; junction bases with no gene match: 7. As DNA, the CDR3 is TGTGCCAGCAGCATGGGGGACAGGGGCACGAACACTGAAGCTTTCTTT. Its translation: CASSMGDRGTNTEAFF.

The J gene is TRBJ2-2, the V gene TRBV7-8; 7 nucleotides agree with TRBD1. This CDR3 spans 20 amino acids. With 4 bases clipped from V and 0 bases from J, the junction kept 17 bases outside the gene matches. In germline, CDR1 is SGHVS, CDR2 FQNEAQ. CDR3 DNA sequence: TGTGCCAGCAGCTCCCGGACAGGAAGGGACAACCCAGCGAACACCGGGGAGCTGTTTTTT. Translation: CASSSRTGRDNPANTGELFF. Full variable domain (missing parts from reference TRBV7-8 and TRBJ2-2): GAGVSQSPRYKVAKRGQDVALRCDPISGHVSLFWYQQALGQGPEFLTYFQNEAQLDKSGLPSDRFFAERPEGSVSTLKIQRTQQEDSAVYLCASSSRTGRDNPANTGELFFGEGSRLTVL.

The genes are TRBV20-1 and TRBJ1-5, with 8 positions matching TRBD1. There are 16 residues in the CDR3. J was trimmed by 4 bases and V by 0 bases; bases with no gene match: 8. Germline assignment: CDR1 DFQATT and CDR2 SNEGSKA (reference sequence). The CDR3 is CSARDRRQGANQPQHF. The DNA of the CDR3 is TGCAGTGCTAGAGATAGGCGGCAGGGGGCAAATCAGCCCCAGCATTTT.

This clonotype appeared a few times. The V and J genes are TRBV7-2 and TRBJ2-5; 13 bases match TRBD2. The CDR3 totals 17 residues. The germline V gene has CDR1 SGHTA and CDR2 FQGNSA. The V segment lost 3 bases and the J segment 3 bases; nucleotides outside the gene matches: 7. The CDR3 here is CASSLGLAGTGKETQYF. The CDR3 bases are TGTGCCAGCAGCTTGGGACTAGCGGGAACAGGGAAAGAGACCCAGTACTTC.

This chain connects TRBV6-1 to TRBJ2-7; 10 positions match TRBD1. The CDR3 spans 15 residues. Looked up from germline, CDR1 is MNHNS and CDR2 is SASEGT. The V gene end was trimmed by 6 bases and the J gene end by 5 bases; junction bases not matched to a gene: 10. The CDR3 protein is CASSPTGTGEDEQYF. The CDR3 region has the DNA TGTGCCAGCAGCCCGACCGGGACAGGGGAGGACGAGCAGTACTTC.

The rearrangement joins TRBV6-2 or TRBV6-3 to TRBJ2-5; the match to TRBD1 covers 7 bases. Per the germline V gene, CDR1 is MNHEY and CDR2 is SVGEGT. The CDR3 contains 14 residues. Unmatched junction bases numbered 9, after V lost 6 bases and J lost 5 bases. In nucleotides, the CDR3 is TGTGCCAGCAGCAAAACAGGGGCCGTCGAGACCCAGTACTTC. Protein sequence: CASSKTGAVETQYF.

This clonotype has ten or more counts. This chain joins TRBV5-1 and TRBJ2-3; 7 nucleotides agree with TRBD2. The CDR3 extends over 16 amino acids. Germline V gene lookup returns CDR1 SGHRS and CDR2 YFSETQ. V trimming: 4 bases; J trimming: 0 bases; junction bases outside the gene matches: 8. CDR3 sequence: CASSPKTSFSTDTQYF. The CDR3 coding sequence is TGCGCCAGCAGCCCAAAGACTAGCTTTAGCACAGATACGCAGTATTTT.

V is TRBV4-1 and J is TRBJ2-3; 8 bases map to TRBD1. Germline CDR1 reads MGHRA; CDR2 reads YSYEKL. This CDR3 contains 17 residues. V trimming: 0 bases; J trimming: 5 bases; junction bases outside the gene matches: 10. The CDR3 bases are TGCGCCAGCAGCCAAGATGGGACAGGTGGCCCCGAAGATACGCAGTATTTT. Protein product: CASSQDGTGGPEDTQYF.

The V gene is TRBV5-5, the J gene TRBJ1-5, with D tentatively TRBD1 (6 bases). CDR1 is SGHKS and CDR2 is YYEKEE in the germline V gene (reference sequence). Trimming took off 0 bases at V and 3 bases at J, with 10 bases between the two ends. This CDR3 comprises 15 residues. CDR3: CASSLETGYNQPQHF. CDR3 DNA sequence: TGTGCCAGCAGCTTGGAGACAGGCTACAATCAGCCCCAGCATTTT.

This clonotype was counted ten times or more. V gene TRBV29-1 combines with J gene TRBJ2-6, with TRBD2 matching 8 bases. CDR1 SQVTM and CDR2 ANQGSEA come from the germline V gene. J gave up 3 bases and V 3 bases, and 10 bases lay outside the gene matches. The CDR3 contains 17 residues. The CDR3 nucleotides are TGCAGCGTTGATCTACCCGCCGGGGGGGGTGGGGCCAACGTCCTGACTTTC. Residues: CSVDLPAGGGGANVLTF.

The gene calls are TRBV30 and TRBJ1-4; D is unclear. Germline V gene data show CDR1 as GTSNPN and CDR2 as SVGIG (reference sequence). The CDR3 covers 14 residues. Trimming took off 0 bases at V and 4 bases at J, with 9 bases between the two ends. Written as DNA, the CDR3 is TGTGCCTGGAGTGTGGTCCGGAATAATGAAAAACTGTTTTTT. It is translated as CAWSVVRNNEKLFF.

The chain recombines TRBV18 with TRBJ2-5; D possibly corresponds to TRBD1 (5 bases). Germline assignment: CDR1 KGHSH and CDR2 LQKENI. V lost 2 bases to trimming and J lost 5 bases, with 15 bases between them. The CDR3 totals 15 residues. In DNA form, the CDR3 reads TGTGCCAGCTCACCAGAGGCAGGGTCTAGGGAGACCCAGTACTTC. Protein: CASSPEAGSRETQYF. The full variable domain, with the rest looked up from reference TRBV18 and TRBJ2-5, is NAGVMQNPRHLVRRRGQEARLRCSPMKGHSHVYWYRQLPEEGLKFMVYLQKENIIDESGMPKERFSAEFPKEGPSILRIQQVVRGDSAAYFCASSPEAGSRETQYFGPGTRLLVL.

This clonotype was seen a few times. This CDR3 is CASSQVLAGGLYEQYF. The CDR3 nucleotides are TGCGCCAGCAGCCAAGTTTTAGCGGGAGGCCTCTACGAGCAGTACTTC. This sequence joins TRBV4-3 and TRBJ2-7; 10 nucleotides match TRBD2. The CDR3 runs to 16 residues. The germline V gene encodes CDR1 LGHNA and CDR2 YSLEER. V gave up 1 base and J gave up 3 bases; unmatched junction bases: 6.

V is TRBV10-3 and J is TRBJ2-2; D is uncertain. V dropped 6 bases and J dropped 5 bases, with 10 bases sitting between them. Germline V CDR1 and CDR2: ENHRY, SYGVKD. This CDR3 has 13 residues. CDR3 sequence (DNA): TGTGCCATCAGCGGCAGTCAGACCGGGGAGCTGTTTTTT. Translated, it gives CAISGSQTGELFF.

In its sample, this clonotype was seen a few times. CDR3 in amino acids: CASSRDGGLVEKLFF. DNA of the CDR3: TGTGCCAGCAGTCGAGATGGGGGGCTAGTGGAAAAACTGTTTTTT. This chain joins TRBV27 and TRBJ1-4; TRBD1 is a possible D gene (6 bases). The CDR3 is 15 residues long. Germline values: CDR1 MNHEY, CDR2 SMNVEV (reference sequence). V was pared by 5 bases and J by 8 bases, with 18 bases between.

This clonotype ranks as medium-sized. The chain uses TRBV7-2 and TRBJ2-5; no definite D call. Trimming removed 2 bases from V and 2 bases from J, with 6 bases in between. The CDR3 runs 13 residues. The germline CDR1 and CDR2 sequences are SGHTA and FQGNSA. The CDR3 coding sequence is TGTGCCAGCAGCTTAATGCGTCAAGAGACCCAGTACTTC. Protein product: CASSLMRQETQYF. Together with reference TRBV7-2 and TRBJ2-5, the CDR3 gives the full variable domain: GAGVSQSPSNKVTEKGKDVELRCDPISGHTALYWYRQSLGQGLEFLIYFQGNSAPDKSGLPSDRFSAERTGGSVSTLTIQRTQQEDSAVYLCASSLMRQETQYFGPGTRLLVL.

The rearrangement links TRBV29-1 to TRBJ2-4; D is possibly TRBD1 or TRBD2 (5 bases each). The CDR3 is 13 amino acids. V was trimmed by 4 bases and J by 3 bases, leaving 10 bases between them. Germline CDR1 is SQVTM and CDR2 is ANQGSEA. CDR3 coding DNA: TGCAGCGTTGTGGGGACGAGCAAAAACATTCAGTACTTC. Translating it yields CSVVGTSKNIQYF.

This clonotype was observed a few times. The chain joins TRBV5-1 to TRBJ2-7; unclear D gene. Germline-derived CDR1 and CDR2 are SGHRS and YFSETQ. Trimming removed 4 bases from V and 4 bases from J, with 15 bases in between. The CDR3 has 14 amino acids. The CDR3 region is CASSADRTQYEQYF. DNA of the CDR3: TGCGCCAGCAGCGCGGACCGGACCCAGTACGAGCAGTACTTC.

The table lists this clonotype with many counts. The V call is TRBV5-1, the J call TRBJ2-7, with unresolved D. The CDR3 has 16 amino acids. Germline assignment: CDR1 SGHRS and CDR2 YFSETQ. The ends were cut back, 0 bases at V and 6 bases at J, with 19 bases in the middle. The CDR3 bases are TGCGCCAGCAGCTTGGAAGCAGTAGTCCCCTCAGGCGAGCAGTACTTC. Protein sequence: CASSLEAVVPSGEQYF.

CDR3 nucleotides: TGTGCCAGCACCATACCTACTAGCGGGGGGCCTGATACGCAGTATTTT. This sequence encodes CASTIPTSGGPDTQYF. This chain links TRBV7-9 with TRBJ2-3, with TRBD2 matching over 12 bases. The CDR3 covers 16 residues. J was trimmed by 6 bases and V by 7 bases; bases with no gene match: 11. Germline CDR1 reads SEHNR; CDR2 reads FQNEAQ (reference sequence). The variable domain in full, with the rest retrieved from reference TRBV7-9 and TRBJ2-3, is DTGVSQNPRHKITKRGQNVTFRCDPISEHNRLYWYRQTLGQGPEFLTYFQNEAQLEKSRLLSDRFSAERPKGSFSTLEIQRTEQGDSAMYLCASTIPTSGGPDTQYFGPGTRLTVL.

This clonotype was found a few times. The V call is TRBV16, the J call TRBJ2-7; the match to TRBD1 covers 8 bases. The CDR3 is 16 residues long. V gave up 4 bases and J gave up 2 bases; unmatched junction bases: 10. Looked up from germline, CDR1 is KGHSY and CDR2 is FQNENV. CDR3 sequence: CASSPYKTGATYEQYF. In DNA form, the CDR3 reads TGTGCCAGCAGCCCGTATAAGACAGGGGCCACCTACGAGCAGTACTTC.